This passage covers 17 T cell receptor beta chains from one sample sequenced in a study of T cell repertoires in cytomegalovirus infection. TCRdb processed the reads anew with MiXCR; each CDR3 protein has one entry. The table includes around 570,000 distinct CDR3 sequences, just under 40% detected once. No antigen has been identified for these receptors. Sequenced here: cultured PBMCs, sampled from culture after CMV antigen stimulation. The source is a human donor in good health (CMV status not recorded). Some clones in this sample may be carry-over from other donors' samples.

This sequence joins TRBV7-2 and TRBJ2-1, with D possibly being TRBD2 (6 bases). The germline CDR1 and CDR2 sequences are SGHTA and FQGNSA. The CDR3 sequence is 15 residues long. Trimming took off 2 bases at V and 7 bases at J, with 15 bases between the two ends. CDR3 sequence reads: CASSLFGGVGNEQFF. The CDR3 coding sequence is TGTGCCAGCAGCTTATTCGGGGGAGTTGGGAATGAGCAGTTCTTC.

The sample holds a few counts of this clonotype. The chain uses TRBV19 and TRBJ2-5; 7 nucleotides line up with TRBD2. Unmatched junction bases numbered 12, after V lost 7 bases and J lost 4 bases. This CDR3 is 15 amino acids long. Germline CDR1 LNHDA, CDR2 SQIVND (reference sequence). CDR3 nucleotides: TGTGCCAGTACTTCTAGCGGAGTGAGGGCAGAGACCCAGTACTTC. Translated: CASTSSGVRAETQYF.

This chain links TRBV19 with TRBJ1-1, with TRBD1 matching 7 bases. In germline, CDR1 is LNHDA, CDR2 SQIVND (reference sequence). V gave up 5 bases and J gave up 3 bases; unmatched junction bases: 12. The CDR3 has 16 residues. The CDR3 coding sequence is TGTGCCAGTAGTCCCCGACAGGGAGGGTCGGACACTGAAGCTTTCTTT. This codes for CASSPRQGGSDTEAFF. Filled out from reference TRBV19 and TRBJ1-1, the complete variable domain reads DGGITQSPKYLFRKEGQNVTLSCEQNLNHDAMYWYRQDPGQGLRLIYYSQIVNDFQKGDIAEGYSVSREKKESFPLTVTSAQKNPTAFYLCASSPRQGGSDTEAFFGQGTRLTVV.

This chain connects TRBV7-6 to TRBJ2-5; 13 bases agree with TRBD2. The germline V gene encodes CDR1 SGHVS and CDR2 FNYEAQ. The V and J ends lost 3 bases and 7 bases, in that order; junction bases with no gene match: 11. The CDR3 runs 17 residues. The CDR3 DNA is TGTGCCAGCAGCTTTGGACTAGCGGGGGCCTCCTCCGGGACCCAGTACTTC. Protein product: CASSFGLAGASSGTQYF.

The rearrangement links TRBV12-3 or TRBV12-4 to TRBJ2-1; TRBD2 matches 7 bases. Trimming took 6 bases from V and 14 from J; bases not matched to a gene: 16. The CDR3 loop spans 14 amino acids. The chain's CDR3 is CASSTPRRYGGKFF. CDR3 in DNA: TGTGCCAGCAGCACCCCACGGCGGTACGGGGGGAAGTTCTTC.

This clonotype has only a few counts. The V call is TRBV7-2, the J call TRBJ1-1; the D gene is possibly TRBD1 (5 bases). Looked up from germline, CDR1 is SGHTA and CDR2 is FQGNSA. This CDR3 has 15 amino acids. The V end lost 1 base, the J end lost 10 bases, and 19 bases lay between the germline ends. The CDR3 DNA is TGTGCCAGCAGCTTAGAAGTCTTCAGGTTAGGGGTAGCTTTCTTT. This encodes CASSLEVFRLGVAFF. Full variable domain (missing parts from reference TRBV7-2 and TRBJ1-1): GAGVSQSPSNKVTEKGKDVELRCDPISGHTALYWYRQSLGQGLEFLIYFQGNSAPDKSGLPSDRFSAERTGGSVSTLTIQRTQQEDSAVYLCASSLEVFRLGVAFFGQGTRLTVV.

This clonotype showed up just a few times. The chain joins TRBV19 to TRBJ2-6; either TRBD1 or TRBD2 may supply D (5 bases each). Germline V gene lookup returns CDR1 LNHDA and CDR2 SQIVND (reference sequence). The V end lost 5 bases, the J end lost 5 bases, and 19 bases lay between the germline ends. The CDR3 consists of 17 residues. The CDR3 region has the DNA TGTGCCAGTAGTGTGCGTCAGGGACCTAAGTGGGCCAACGTCCTGACTTTC. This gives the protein CASSVRQGPKWANVLTF.

The CDR3 nucleotides are TGTGCCAGCAGCCCCGGGACAGGGTCATCGGAAGGCTACACCTTC. Its protein is CASSPGTGSSEGYTF. The gene calls are TRBV7-9 and TRBJ1-2; 9 bases are shared with TRBD1. Germline lookup yields CDR1 SEHNR and CDR2 FQNEAQ (reference sequence). V lost 5 bases, J lost 8 bases, and 12 bases stayed unmatched. The CDR3 length is 15 residues.

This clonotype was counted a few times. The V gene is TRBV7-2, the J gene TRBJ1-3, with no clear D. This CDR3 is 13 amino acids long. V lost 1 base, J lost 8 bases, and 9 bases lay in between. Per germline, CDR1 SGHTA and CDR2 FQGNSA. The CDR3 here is CASSLVPRDTIYF. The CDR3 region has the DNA TGTGCCAGCAGCTTAGTGCCTCGGGACACCATATATTTT.

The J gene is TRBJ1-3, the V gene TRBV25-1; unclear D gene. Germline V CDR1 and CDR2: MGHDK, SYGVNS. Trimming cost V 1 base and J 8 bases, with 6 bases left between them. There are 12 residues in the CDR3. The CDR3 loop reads CASSEWGDTIYF. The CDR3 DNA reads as TGTGCCAGCAGTGAATGGGGAGACACCATATATTTT.

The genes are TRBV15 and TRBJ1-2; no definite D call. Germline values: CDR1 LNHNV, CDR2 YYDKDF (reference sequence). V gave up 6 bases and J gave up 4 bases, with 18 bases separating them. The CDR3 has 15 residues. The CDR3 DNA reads TGTGCCACCAGGTACCCCCCAGGTATGGGCTATGGCTACACCTTC. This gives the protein CATRYPPGMGYGYTF. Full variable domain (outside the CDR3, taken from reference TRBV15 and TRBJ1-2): DAMVIQNPRYQVTQFGKPVTLSCSQTLNHNVMYWYQQKSSQAPKLLFHYYDKDFNNEADTPDNFQSRRPNTSFCFLDIRSPGLGDTAMYLCATRYPPGMGYGYTFGSGTRLTVV.

The CDR3 here is CASSEWRALASPLHF. For the CDR3, the DNA is TGTGCCAGCAGTGAATGGAGGGCCCTGGCTTCACCCCTCCACTTT. This chain connects TRBV6-1 to TRBJ1-6; D gene uncertain. There are 15 residues in the CDR3. Germline V CDR1 and CDR2: MNHNS, SASEGT. V lost 2 bases and J 9 bases, leaving 14 bases between the germline ends.

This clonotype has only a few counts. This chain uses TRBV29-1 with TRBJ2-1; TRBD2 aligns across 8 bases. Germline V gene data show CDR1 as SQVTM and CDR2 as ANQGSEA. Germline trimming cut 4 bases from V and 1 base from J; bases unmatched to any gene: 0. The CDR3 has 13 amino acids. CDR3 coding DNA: TGCAGCGTTGCTAGCGGGTCCTACAATGAGCAGTTCTTC. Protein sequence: CSVASGSYNEQFF.

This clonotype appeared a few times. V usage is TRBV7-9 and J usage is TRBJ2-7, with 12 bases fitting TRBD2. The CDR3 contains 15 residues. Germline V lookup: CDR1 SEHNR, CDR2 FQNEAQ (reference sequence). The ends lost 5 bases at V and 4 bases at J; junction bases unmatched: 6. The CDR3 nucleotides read TGTGCCAGCAGCACCCCCGGGACTAGCGGGTACGAGCAGTACTTC. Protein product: CASSTPGTSGYEQYF. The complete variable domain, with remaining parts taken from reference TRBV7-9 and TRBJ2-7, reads DTGVSQNPRHKITKRGQNVTFRCDPISEHNRLYWYRQTLGQGPEFLTYFQNEAQLEKSRLLSDRFSAERPKGSFSTLEIQRTEQGDSAMYLCASSTPGTSGYEQYFGPGTRLTVT.

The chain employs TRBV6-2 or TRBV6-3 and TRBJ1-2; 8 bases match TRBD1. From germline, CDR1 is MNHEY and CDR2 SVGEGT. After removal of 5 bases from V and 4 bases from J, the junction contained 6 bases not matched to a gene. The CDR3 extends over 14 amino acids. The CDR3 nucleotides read TGTGCCAGCAGTCGGACAGGGATGATCTATGGCTACACCTTC. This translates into CASSRTGMIYGYTF.

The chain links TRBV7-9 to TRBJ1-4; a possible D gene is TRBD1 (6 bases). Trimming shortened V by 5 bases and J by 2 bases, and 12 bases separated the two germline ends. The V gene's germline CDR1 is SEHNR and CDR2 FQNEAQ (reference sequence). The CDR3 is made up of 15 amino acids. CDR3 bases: TGTGCCAGCAGCAGCTGGACAGAGACTAATGAAAAACTGTTTTTT. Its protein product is CASSSWTETNEKLFF.

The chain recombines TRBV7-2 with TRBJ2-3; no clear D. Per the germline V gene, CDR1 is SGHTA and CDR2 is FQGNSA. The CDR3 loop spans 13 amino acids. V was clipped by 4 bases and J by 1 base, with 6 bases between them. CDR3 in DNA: TGTGCCAGCAGCTCCTCTCGCACAGATACGCAGTATTTT. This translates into CASSSSRTDTQYF.